This T cell receptor (beta chain) was recorded in a study of blood T cell repertoires in COVID-19. Study context: In each case, the material was cDNA or gDNA derived from T cells, B-cell-depleted T cells, or PBMCs.

Using immunoSEQ multiplex PCR, the repertoire was profiled, and TCRdb retains in-frame clones only, with some absent. The sample has some 250,000 clones, approximately 83% seen once. CDR3 size: 15 residues. With 6 bases clipped from V and 3 bases from J, the junction kept 9 bases outside the gene matches. The germline gives CDR1 SEHNR, CDR2 FQNEAQ (reference sequence). The chain combines TRBV7-9 with TRBJ2-3; 7 bases agree with TRBD2. This clonotype originated in a woman aged 50 to 65 who had recovered from COVID-19. Input material: PBMCs or T cells enriched from blood (not recorded which). CDR3 residues: CASSPGGGGTDTQYF. The DNA of the CDR3 is TGTGCCAGCAGTCCGGGGGGAGGAGGTACAGATACGCAGTATTTT.